Given below is one T cell receptor beta chain in context. Its antigen is undetermined. The data derive from a study of T cell responses to AZD1222 COVID-19 vaccine. Germline V gives CDR1 MDHEN, CDR2 SYDVKM. The CDR3 contains 15 residues. Germline trimming cut 5 bases from V and 1 base from J; bases unmatched to any gene: 5. General study results and limits: In a largely white British group with more females than males, clonal diversity was possibly underestimated. Repertoire samples came only from after the peak T cell response. Distributed over spike, vaccine-associated CD4 TCRs predominated at 160-218 and 743-854.

Repertoires were generated with immunoSEQ multiplex PCR, while TCRdb's copy carries only in-frame clones and drops some. The sample yields 70,000 to 95,000 clones, around nine tenths seen once. This chain uses TRBV28 with TRBJ1-2, with 9 bases identical to TRBD1. The sample was peripheral blood, taken 28 days after the second AZD1222 dose. This receptor was identified in an adult who received the AZD1222 COVID-19 vaccine. In DNA form, the CDR3 reads TGTGCCAGCAGTCAAAGGACAGGGGTTAACTATGGCTACACCTTC. Encoded protein: CASSQRTGVNYGYTF.